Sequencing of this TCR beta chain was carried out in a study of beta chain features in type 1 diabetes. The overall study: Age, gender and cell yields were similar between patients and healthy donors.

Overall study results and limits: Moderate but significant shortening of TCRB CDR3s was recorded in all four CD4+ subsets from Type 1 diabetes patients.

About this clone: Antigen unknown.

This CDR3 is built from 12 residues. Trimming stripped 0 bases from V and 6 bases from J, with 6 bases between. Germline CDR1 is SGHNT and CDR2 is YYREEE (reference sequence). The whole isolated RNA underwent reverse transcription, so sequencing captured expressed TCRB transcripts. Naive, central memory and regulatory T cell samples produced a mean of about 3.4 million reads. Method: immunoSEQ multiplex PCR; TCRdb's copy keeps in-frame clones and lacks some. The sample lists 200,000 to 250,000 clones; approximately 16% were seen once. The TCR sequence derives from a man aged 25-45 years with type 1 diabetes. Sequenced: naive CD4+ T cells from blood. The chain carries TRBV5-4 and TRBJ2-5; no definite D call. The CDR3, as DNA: TGTGCCAGCAGCTTGGAAGAGCAGACCCAGTACTTC. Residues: CASSLEEQTQYF.